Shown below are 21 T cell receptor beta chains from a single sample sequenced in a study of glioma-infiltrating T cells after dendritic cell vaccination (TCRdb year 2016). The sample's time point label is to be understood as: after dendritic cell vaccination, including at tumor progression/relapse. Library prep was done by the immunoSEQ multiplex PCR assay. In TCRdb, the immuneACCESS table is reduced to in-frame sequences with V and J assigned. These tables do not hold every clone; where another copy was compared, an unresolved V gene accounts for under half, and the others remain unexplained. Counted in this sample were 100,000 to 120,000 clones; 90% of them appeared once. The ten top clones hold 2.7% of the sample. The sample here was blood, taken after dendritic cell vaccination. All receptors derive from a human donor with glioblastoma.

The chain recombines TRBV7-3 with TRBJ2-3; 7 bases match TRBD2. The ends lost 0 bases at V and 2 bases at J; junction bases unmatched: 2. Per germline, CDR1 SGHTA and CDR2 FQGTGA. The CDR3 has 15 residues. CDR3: CASSLTGGITDTQYF. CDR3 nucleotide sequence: TGTGCCAGCAGCTTAACGGGGGGGATCACAGATACGCAGTATTTT.

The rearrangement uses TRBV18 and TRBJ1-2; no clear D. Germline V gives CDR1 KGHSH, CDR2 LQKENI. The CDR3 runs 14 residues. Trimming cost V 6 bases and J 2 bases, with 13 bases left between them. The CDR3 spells CASSPLEANYGYTF. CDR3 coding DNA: TGTGCCAGCTCCCCTCTTGAAGCAAACTATGGCTACACCTTC.

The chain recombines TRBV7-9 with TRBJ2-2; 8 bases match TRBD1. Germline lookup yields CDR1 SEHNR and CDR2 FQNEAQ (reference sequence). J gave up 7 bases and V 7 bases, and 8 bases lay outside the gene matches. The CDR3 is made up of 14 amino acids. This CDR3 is CASTRTGRFGELFF. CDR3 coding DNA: TGTGCCAGCACTCGGACAGGGAGGTTCGGGGAGCTGTTTTTT. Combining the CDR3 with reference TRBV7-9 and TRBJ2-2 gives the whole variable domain DTGVSQNPRHKITKRGQNVTFRCDPISEHNRLYWYRQTLGQGPEFLTYFQNEAQLEKSRLLSDRFSAERPKGSFSTLEIQRTEQGDSAMYLCASTRTGRFGELFFGEGSRLTVL.

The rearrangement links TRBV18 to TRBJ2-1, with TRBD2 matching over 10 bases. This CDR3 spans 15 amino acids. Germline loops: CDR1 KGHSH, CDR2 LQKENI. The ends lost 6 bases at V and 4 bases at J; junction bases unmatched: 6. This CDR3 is CASSPTSGTYNEQFF. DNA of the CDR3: TGTGCCAGCTCCCCTACTAGCGGGACTTACAATGAGCAGTTCTTC. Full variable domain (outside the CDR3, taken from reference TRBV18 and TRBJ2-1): NAGVMQNPRHLVRRRGQEARLRCSPMKGHSHVYWYRQLPEEGLKFMVYLQKENIIDESGMPKERFSAEFPKEGPSILRIQQVVRGDSAAYFCASSPTSGTYNEQFFGPGTRLTVL.

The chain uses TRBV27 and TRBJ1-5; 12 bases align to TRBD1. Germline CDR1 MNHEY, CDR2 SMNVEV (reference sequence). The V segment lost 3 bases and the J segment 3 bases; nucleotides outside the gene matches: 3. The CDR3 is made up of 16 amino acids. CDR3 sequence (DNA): TGTGCCAGCAGTTTCGGGACAGGGGGCCTCAATCAGCCCCAGCATTTT. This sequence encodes CASSFGTGGLNQPQHF.

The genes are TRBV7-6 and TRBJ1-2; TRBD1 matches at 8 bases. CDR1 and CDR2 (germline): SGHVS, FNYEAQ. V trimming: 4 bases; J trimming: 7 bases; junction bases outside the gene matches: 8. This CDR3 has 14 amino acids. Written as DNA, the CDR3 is TGTGCCAGCAGCTCCCTGGACAGGGCGGGTGGCTACACCTTC. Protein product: CASSSLDRAGGYTF.

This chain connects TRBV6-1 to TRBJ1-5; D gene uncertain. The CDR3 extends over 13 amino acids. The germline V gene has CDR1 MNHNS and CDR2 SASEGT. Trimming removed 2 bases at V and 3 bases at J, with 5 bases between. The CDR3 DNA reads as TGTGCCAGCAGTGAACAGGTCAATCAGCCCCAGCATTTT. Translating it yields CASSEQVNQPQHF.

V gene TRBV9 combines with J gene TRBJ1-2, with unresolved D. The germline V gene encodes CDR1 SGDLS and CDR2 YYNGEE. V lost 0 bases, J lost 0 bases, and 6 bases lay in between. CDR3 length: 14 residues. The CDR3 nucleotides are TGTGCCAGCAGCGTAGCTGAGACTAACTATGGCTACACCTTC. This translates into CASSVAETNYGYTF.

CDR3 sequence (DNA): TGTGCCAGCTCACCCTCGGCAGGGGACACTGAAGCTTTCTTT. It translates to CASSPSAGDTEAFF. This chain joins TRBV18 and TRBJ1-1; D is possibly TRBD1 (6 bases). CDR3 length: 14 amino acids. CDR1 and CDR2 (germline): KGHSH, LQKENI. With 3 bases removed from V and 3 bases from J, the gap between germline ends came to 11 bases.

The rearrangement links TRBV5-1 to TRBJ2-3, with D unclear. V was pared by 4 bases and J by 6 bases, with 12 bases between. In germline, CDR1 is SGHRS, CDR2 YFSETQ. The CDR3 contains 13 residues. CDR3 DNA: TGCGCCAGCAGCCCCTCTACCTGGGATACGCAGTATTTT. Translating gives CASSPSTWDTQYF. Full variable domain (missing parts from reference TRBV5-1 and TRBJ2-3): KAGVTQTPRYLIKTRGQQVTLSCSPISGHRSVSWYQQTPGQGLQFLFEYFSETQRNKGNFPGRFSGRQFSNSRSEMNVSTLELGDSALYLCASSPSTWDTQYFGPGTRLTVL.

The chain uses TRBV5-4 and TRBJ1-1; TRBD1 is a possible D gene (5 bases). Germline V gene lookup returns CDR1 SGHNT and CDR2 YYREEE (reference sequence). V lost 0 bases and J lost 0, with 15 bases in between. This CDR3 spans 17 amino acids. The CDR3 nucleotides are TGTGCCAGCAGCTTGGGAGGGAGGACGACAGTGAACACTGAAGCTTTCTTT. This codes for CASSLGGRTTVNTEAFF.

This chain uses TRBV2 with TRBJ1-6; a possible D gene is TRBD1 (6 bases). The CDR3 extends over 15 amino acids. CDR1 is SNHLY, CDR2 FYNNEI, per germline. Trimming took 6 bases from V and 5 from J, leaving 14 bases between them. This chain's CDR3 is CASRHRDTNNSPLHF. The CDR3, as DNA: TGTGCCAGCAGACACCGGGACACGAATAATTCACCCCTCCACTTT.

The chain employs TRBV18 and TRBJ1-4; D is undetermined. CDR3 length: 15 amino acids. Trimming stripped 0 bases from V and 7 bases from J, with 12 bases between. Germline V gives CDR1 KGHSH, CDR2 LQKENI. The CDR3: CASSPPVVVGEKLFF. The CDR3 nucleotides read TGTGCCAGCTCACCACCAGTGGTAGTCGGTGAAAAACTGTTTTTT.

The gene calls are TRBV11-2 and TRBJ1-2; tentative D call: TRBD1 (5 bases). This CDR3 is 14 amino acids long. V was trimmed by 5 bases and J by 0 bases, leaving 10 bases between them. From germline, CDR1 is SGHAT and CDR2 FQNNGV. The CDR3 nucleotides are TGTGCCAGCAGCCCGACAGCGACTAACTATGGCTACACCTTC. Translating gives CASSPTATNYGYTF.

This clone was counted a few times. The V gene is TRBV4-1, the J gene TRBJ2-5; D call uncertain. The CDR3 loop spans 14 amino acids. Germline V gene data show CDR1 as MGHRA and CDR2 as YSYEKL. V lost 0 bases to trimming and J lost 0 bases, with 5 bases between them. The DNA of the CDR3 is TGCGCCAGCAGCCAAGAGCCGGACCAAGAGACCCAGTACTTC. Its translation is CASSQEPDQETQYF.

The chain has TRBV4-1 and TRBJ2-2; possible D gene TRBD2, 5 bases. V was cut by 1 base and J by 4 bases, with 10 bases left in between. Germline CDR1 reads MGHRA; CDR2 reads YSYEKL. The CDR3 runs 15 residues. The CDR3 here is CASSQAMGSTGELFF. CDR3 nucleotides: TGCGCCAGCAGCCAAGCCATGGGGAGCACCGGGGAGCTGTTTTTT.

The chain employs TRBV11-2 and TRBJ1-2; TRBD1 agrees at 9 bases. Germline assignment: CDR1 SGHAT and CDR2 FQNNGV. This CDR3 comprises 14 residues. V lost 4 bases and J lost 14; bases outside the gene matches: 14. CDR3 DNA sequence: TGTGCCAGCAGCTCCCCGGAGGACAGGGGCGCACTTACCTTC. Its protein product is CASSSPEDRGALTF.

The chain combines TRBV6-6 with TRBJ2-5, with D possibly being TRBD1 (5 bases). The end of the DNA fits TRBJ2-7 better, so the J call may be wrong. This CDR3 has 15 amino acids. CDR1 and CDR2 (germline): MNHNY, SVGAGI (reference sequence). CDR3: CASTLGASSSYEQYF. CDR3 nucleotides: TGTGCCAGCACCCTTGGGGCTTCGAGCTCCTACGAGCAGTACTTC.

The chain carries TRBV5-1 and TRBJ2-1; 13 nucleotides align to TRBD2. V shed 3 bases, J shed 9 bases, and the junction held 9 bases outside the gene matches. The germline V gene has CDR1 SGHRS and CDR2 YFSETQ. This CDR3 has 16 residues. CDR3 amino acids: CASSSSILAGGIEQFF. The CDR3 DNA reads TGCGCCAGCAGCTCCTCTATACTAGCGGGGGGGATTGAGCAGTTCTTC.

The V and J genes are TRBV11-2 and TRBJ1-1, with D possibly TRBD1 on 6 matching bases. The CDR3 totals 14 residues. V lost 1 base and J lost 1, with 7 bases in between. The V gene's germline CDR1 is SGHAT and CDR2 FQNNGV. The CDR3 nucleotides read TGTGCCAGCAGCTTAGGGACAGCGAACACTGAAGCTTTCTTT. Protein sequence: CASSLGTANTEAFF.

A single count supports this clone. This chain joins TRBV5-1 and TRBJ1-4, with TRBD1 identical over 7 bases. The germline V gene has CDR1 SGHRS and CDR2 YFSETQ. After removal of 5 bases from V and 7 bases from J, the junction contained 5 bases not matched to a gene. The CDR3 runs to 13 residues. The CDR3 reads CASRGTVIEKLFF. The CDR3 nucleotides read TGCGCCAGCAGAGGGACAGTAATTGAAAAACTGTTTTTT.